This T cell receptor beta chain was found in a study of shared clonotypes between healthy human individuals. In germline, CDR1 is SGHRS, CDR2 YFSETQ. V lost 0 bases and J lost 1, with 10 bases in between. This CDR3 is built from 15 residues. Study-wide results and limits: Apart from blood, nothing was sampled; tissue repertoires likely differ. Estimated clonotype richness was generally higher in naive than memory subsets. Naive CD4 clonotypes were shared across several donors at roughly 5.3%.

To note about this clone: The antigen is undetermined.

Only in-frame clones appear in the TCRdb table, and some are missing; sequencing was by immunoSEQ multiplex PCR. This sample has 550,000 to 700,000 clones; roughly 72% occur once, and the top ten carry roughly 2%. The clonotype was recovered from a woman between 25 and 40 years old in good health. The rearrangement uses TRBV5-1 and TRBJ1-2, with D hard to call. The sequenced material came from memory CD4+ T cells sorted from blood. Noted subset: CD45RA-negative fraction. The CDR3 here is CASSLDGDGNYGYTF. The CDR3 nucleotides are TGCGCCAGCAGCTTGGATGGCGACGGTAACTATGGCTACACCTTC.